The sequence of this T cell receptor beta chain was determined in a study of regulatory T cells in long-lasting Graves disease (dated by TCRdb to 2020 to 2023). About the investigation overall: Antithyroid drugs had been taken for less than 3 months by newly diagnosed Graves' disease patients. This study used TCR sequencing and RNA sequencing of peripheral blood to compare persistent Graves' disease patients against newly diagnosed Graves' disease patients. The study was conducted in China and was registered as a clinical trial. A total of some 33 samples were covered by TCR sequencing, comprising about 13 persistent and 20 or so newly diagnosed Graves' disease patients.

The time point label of this sample denotes: newly diagnosed GD, antithyroid drugs for less than 3 months. For both TCR sequencing and RNA sequencing, RNA was extracted from PBMCs using TRIzol. The diagnosis of Graves' disease followed American Thyroid Association guidelines. Patients for the study were recruited at an endocrinology department in Xi'an, China. Each patient gave approximately 10 milliliters of peripheral blood, collected in an EDTA anticoagulant tube. Ficoll Paque Plus density gradient separation was used to isolate PBMCs, and no further T cell sorting was done. An Agilent 2100 Bioanalyzer and agarose gel were used to check RNA quality, while a NanoDrop 2000 measured RNA concentration. CDR1 MGHDK and CDR2 SYGVNS are derived from the germline V gene. Taken from cysteine to phenylalanine, the CDR3 has 17 residues. The retained sequence is limited to the CDR3, 51 bases, with the frame set at the first base. Trimming takes 1 base off V and 4 bases off J; junction bases not matched to a gene: 7.

Study-level results and caveats: Sequencing and analysis were restricted to the TCR beta chain. Patients with persistent disease shared more public clonotypes (over 2,500) than newly diagnosed patients did (about 1,000). Peripheral blood alone was examined, since thyroid tissue, which constituted the primary lesion, could not be accessed. Compared with newly diagnosed patients, persistent Graves' disease patients had lower TCR Shannon entropy and fewer highly expanded clones, which suggests clonal expansion. Preferential use of TRBV28, TRBJ1-2 and TRBJ2-5 was observed in persistent disease, whereas TRBV20-1 and TRBJ2-1 were favored in newly diagnosed disease. As a limitation, the authors acknowledged that the small sample size may reduce accuracy.

This clonotype was counted many times. What this receptor recognizes is not known. One base away there is no much larger clone; base qualities are not given. The library was built by means of multiplex PCR. Sequencing was carried out with an Illumina HiSeq 4000. TCR beta libraries were built with iRepertoire HTBI primers and Arm-PCR amplification of CDR3 regions. Before sequencing, the PCR products went through gel purification. In the paper's pipeline: Across samples, about 64 TRBV and 15 or so TRBJ segments were identified and used for gene usage analysis of CDR3 amino acid clonotypes. COPE and FqMerger were used to merge the filtered high-quality paired reads into contigs. Contigs were aligned with BLAST to IMGT TRBV, TRBD and TRBJ reference genes, and CDR3 was defined per IMGT. Any clonotype with a frequency above 0.1% was classified as a highly expanded clone. Shannon entropy was used to measure repertoire diversity, and the Gini coefficient was used to measure V-J evenness. Public clonotypes were defined as clonotypes shared by more than one individual. Using fastp at Q25 and MiXCR, TCRdb reprocessed the public reads and kept productive beta chains. Rows are combined by CDR3 protein, so each entry shows the most common genes and DNA. TCRdb's processing, not the authors', yielded these V and J calls. This sample holds 200,000 to 250,000 distinct CDR3 sequences; 20% were observed only once. About 15% of the sample rests with the top ten.

This specimen consisted of peripheral blood mononuclear cells (PBMCs), obtained at new diagnosis, from a patient treated with antithyroid drugs. The clonotype originates from a female donor with Graves disease. The rearranged chain carries TRBV25-1 and TRBJ2-3; TRBD2 matches 11 bases in the middle. For the CDR3, the sequence is CASSESNSGGASDTQYF. The DNA sequence reads TGTGCCAGCAGTGAATCGAATAGCGGGGGGGCTTCAGATACGCAGTATTTT.